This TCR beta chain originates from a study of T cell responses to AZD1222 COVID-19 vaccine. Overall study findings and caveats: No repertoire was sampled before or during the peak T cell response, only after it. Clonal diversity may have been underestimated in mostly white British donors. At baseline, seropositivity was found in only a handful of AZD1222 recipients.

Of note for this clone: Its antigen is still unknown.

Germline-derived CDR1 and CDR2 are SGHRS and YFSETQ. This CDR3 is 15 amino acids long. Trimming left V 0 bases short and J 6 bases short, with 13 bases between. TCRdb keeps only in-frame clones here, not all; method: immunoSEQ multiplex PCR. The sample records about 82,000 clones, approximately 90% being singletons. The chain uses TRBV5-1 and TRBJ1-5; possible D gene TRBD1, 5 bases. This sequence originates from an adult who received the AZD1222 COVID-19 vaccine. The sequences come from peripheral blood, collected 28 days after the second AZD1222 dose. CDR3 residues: CASSLESGGGQPQHF. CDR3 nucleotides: TGCGCCAGCAGCTTGGAATCCGGGGGGGGTCAGCCCCAGCATTTT.